The T cell receptor beta chain described here comes from a study of regulatory T cells in long-lasting Graves disease. Construction of TCR beta libraries relied on iRepertoire HTBI primers and on Arm-PCR targeting CDR3 regions. TCRdb reprocessed the multiplex PCR reads via MiXCR and lists one record per CDR3 protein. The sample has 420,000 or so distinct CDR3 sequences; around 20% are singletons. CDR3 length: 14 residues. V lost 2 bases to trimming and J lost 4 bases, with 14 bases between them. Per the germline V gene, CDR1 is DFQATT and CDR2 is SNEGSKA (reference sequence). The time point: persistent/refractory GD, antithyroid drugs over 5 years with positive TRAb. PBMC RNA was the source of the TCR library. In its sample, this clonotype was seen many times.

The rearrangement uses TRBV20-1 and TRBJ1-1; weak D call: TRBD1 (5 bases). This specimen was peripheral blood mononuclear cells (PBMCs), taken when the disease was refractory, from a patient treated with antithyroid drugs. This clonotype originated in a female donor with Graves disease. The chain's CDR3 is CSARLAGGGTEAFF. Here the CDR3 DNA reads TGCAGTGCTAGATTGGCCGGGGGGGGCACTGAAGCTTTCTTT.